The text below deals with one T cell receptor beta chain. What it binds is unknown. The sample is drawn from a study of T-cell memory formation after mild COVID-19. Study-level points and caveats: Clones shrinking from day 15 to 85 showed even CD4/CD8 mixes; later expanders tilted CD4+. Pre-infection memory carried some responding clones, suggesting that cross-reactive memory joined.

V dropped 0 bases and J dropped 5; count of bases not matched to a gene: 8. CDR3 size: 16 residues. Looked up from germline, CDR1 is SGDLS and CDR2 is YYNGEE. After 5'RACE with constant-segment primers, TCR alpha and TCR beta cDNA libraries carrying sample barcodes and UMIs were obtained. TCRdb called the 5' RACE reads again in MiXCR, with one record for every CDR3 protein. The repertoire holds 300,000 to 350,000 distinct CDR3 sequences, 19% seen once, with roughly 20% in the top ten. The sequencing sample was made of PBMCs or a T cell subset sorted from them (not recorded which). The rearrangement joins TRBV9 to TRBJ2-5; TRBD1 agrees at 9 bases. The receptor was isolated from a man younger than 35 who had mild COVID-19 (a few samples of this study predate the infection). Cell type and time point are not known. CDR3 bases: TGTGCCAGCAGCGTAGACGGGATGGGACAGGGTGAGACCCAGTACTTC. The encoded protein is CASSVDGMGQGETQYF. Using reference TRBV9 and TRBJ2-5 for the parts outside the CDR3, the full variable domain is DSGVTQTPKHLITATGQRVTLRCSPRSGDLSVYWYQQSLDQGLQFLIQYYNGEERAKGNILERFSAQQFPDLHSELNLSSLELGDSALYFCASSVDGMGQGETQYFGPGTRLLVL.